This record looks at one TCR beta chain sequence and its context. This CDR3 has 13 amino acids. Trimming cost V 0 bases and J 4 bases, with 7 bases left between them. Germline CDR1 reads SGDLS; CDR2 reads YYNGEE. A multiplex PCR was run with 60 Vbeta primers and 13 Jbeta primers. Only in-frame clones appear in the TCRdb table, and some are missing; sequencing was by immunoSEQ multiplex PCR. The sample gives over 100,000 clones, approximately 80% of which show up once; roughly 1.5% is in the top ten. This entry comes from a study of cytomegalovirus exposure and HLA in healthy donors. This chain uses TRBV9 with TRBJ1-2; no firm D call. This TCR came from a female donor in good health and CMV-seronegative. Sequences were obtained from PBMCs. CDR3 DNA sequence: TGTGCCAGCAGCGTAGGGACTCTCTATGGCTACACCTTC. The encoded protein is CASSVGTLYGYTF.